Each of the 11 T cell receptor beta chains below was sequenced from the same sample in a study of blood T cell repertoires in COVID-19. The table came from immunoSEQ multiplex PCR; TCRdb's copy has only in-frame clones and leaves some out. The sample carries about 260,000 clones, roughly 90% recorded once. Material for sequencing was PBMCs or T cells enriched from blood (not recorded which). These receptors all stem from a woman between 50 and 59 years old who had recovered from COVID-19.

V is TRBV19 and J is TRBJ2-2; the D is unclear. In germline, CDR1 is LNHDA, CDR2 SQIVND (reference sequence). This CDR3 has 14 residues. Trimming stripped 6 bases from V and 6 bases from J, with 14 bases between. The CDR3 coding sequence is TGTGCCAGTAGCAATAGACTTTGGGCCGGGGAGCTGTTTTTT. It specifies CASSNRLWAGELFF.

This clone was seen repeatedly, ten times or more. The chain has TRBV5-6 and TRBJ2-3; D remains ambiguous. The germline V and J ends were trimmed by 4 bases and 0 bases, with 15 bases remaining between them. This CDR3 is built from 16 residues. The germline CDR1 and CDR2 sequences are SGHDT and YYEEEE. As DNA, the CDR3 is TGTGCCAGCAGCCGTACTTCGGTTTATAGCACAGATACGCAGTATTTT. This gives the protein CASSRTSVYSTDTQYF.

V usage is TRBV20-1 and J usage is TRBJ1-1, with 10 bases lining up with TRBD1. V was clipped by 3 bases and J by 5 bases; unmatched bases: 9. Germline V gives CDR1 DFQATT, CDR2 SNEGSKA (reference sequence). CDR3 size: 15 residues. In nucleotides, the CDR3 is TGCAGTGCTAGTTCCTGGACAGGGGGAATTACTGAAGCTTTCTTT. This encodes CSASSWTGGITEAFF.

This clone appeared a single time. The V and J genes are TRBV6-1 and TRBJ2-7; possible D gene TRBD2, 6 bases. Trimming cost V 3 bases and J 6 bases, with 15 bases left between them. Germline assignment: CDR1 MNHNS and CDR2 SASEGT. The CDR3 has 14 amino acids. CDR3 DNA: TGTGCCAGCAGTGATGACGGGAGACGATTCGAGCAGTACTTC. Translated: CASSDDGRRFEQYF.

V usage is TRBV7-2 and J usage is TRBJ1-5, with 7 bases identical to TRBD1. This CDR3 is built from 15 residues. Per the germline V gene, CDR1 is SGHTA and CDR2 is FQGNSA. With V trimmed by 5 bases and J by 3 bases, 7 bases remained unmatched. Written as DNA, the CDR3 is TGTGCCAGCAGCCTCCGGGACAGACTCAATCAGCCCCAGCATTTT. Protein sequence: CASSLRDRLNQPQHF.

CDR3 nucleotide sequence: TGTGCCACCAGTGAGCAACAGTGGAACTATGGCTACACCTTC. It codes for CATSEQQWNYGYTF. The J gene is TRBJ1-2, the V gene TRBV24-1; D ambiguous. Germline V gives CDR1 KGHDR, CDR2 SFDVKD. CDR3 length: 14 residues. V was shortened by 4 bases and J by 2 bases, with 10 bases between the two germline ends.

The chain links TRBV27 to TRBJ1-6, with TRBD1 matching over 9 bases. The CDR3 runs to 16 residues. Germline lookup yields CDR1 MNHEY and CDR2 SMNVEV (reference sequence). V shed 5 bases, J shed 11 bases, and the junction held 13 bases outside the gene matches. CDR3 amino acids: CASSRREGQGGTPLHF. The DNA of the CDR3 is TGTGCCAGCAGTCGGAGGGAGGGACAGGGTGGTACACCCCTCCACTTT.

The chain recombines TRBV6-2 or TRBV6-3 with TRBJ2-7, with 9 bases that match TRBD1. The V gene's germline CDR1 is MNHEY and CDR2 SVGEGT. V dropped 6 bases and J dropped 11; count of bases not matched to a gene: 14. This CDR3 region has 14 residues. DNA of the CDR3: TGTGCCAGCAGCCGGGGGGACAGGGTGTTGGCGAAGTACTTC. This sequence encodes CASSRGDRVLAKYF.

The chain has TRBV7-2 and TRBJ1-4; 8 bases are shared with TRBD1. Germline-derived CDR1 and CDR2 are SGHTA and FQGNSA. The length of the CDR3 is 14 residues. V shed 4 bases, J shed 6 bases, and the junction held 4 bases outside the gene matches. The CDR3 nucleotides read TGTGCCAGCAGCTCGGACAGGGTTGATGAAAAACTGTTTTTT. It codes for CASSSDRVDEKLFF.

CDR3 DNA: TGTGCCAGCAGCCGACTCGCGGGAGTTGACAATGAGCAGTTCTTC. This translates into CASSRLAGVDNEQFF. This chain links TRBV7-3 with TRBJ2-1; the match to TRBD2 covers 7 bases. The germline V gene has CDR1 SGHTA and CDR2 FQGTGA. The ends lost 5 bases at V and 5 bases at J; junction bases unmatched: 9. The CDR3 runs to 15 residues.

The chain has TRBV28 and TRBJ1-2; 11 bases match TRBD1. CDR1 MDHEN and CDR2 SYDVKM come from the germline V gene. The trim removed 6 bases at V and 6 bases at J, leaving 6 bases unmatched. The CDR3 sequence is 14 residues long. In nucleotides, the CDR3 is TGTGCCAGCAGCCGGACAGGGGGCCCAGATGGCTACACCTTC. As protein: CASSRTGGPDGYTF.